Below are 21 T cell receptor beta chains sequenced from a single sample in a study of blood T cells in healthy people across ages. The second PCR ran about 6 to 12 cycles with a sample-barcoded 5' primer and J-beta primers. TCRdb independently ran MiXCR on the 5' RACE reads; one entry per CDR3 protein. Of roughly 1.7 million distinct CDR3 sequences in the sample, roughly a third were seen once. The source material was blood. These receptors were taken from a woman in her 30s in good health.

The V gene is TRBV3-1, the J gene TRBJ1-2; maybe TRBD1 (6 bases). The V end was cut by 3 bases, the J end by 3 bases, with 17 bases between. The CDR3 is 16 residues long. Germline V gene lookup returns CDR1 LGHDT and CDR2 YNNKEL (reference sequence). CDR3 residues: CASSHSRGGGDYGYTF. CDR3 bases: TGTGCCAGCAGCCATTCCAGGGGAGGAGGGGACTATGGCTACACCTTC.

A note on this clonotype: The junction departs from the called germline gene at one end, perhaps through a read error. The genes are TRBV4-1 and TRBJ2-5; D may be TRBD2 (6 bases). The CDR3 consists of 19 residues. Germline CDR1 reads MGHRA; CDR2 reads YSYEKL. The CDR3 loop is CASNQDIMEAGSGQETQYF. CDR3 DNA sequence: TGCGCCAGCAACCAAGATATAATGGAGGCGGGGTCGGGGCAAGAGACCCAGTACTTC.

This clonotype was detected a few times. The chain joins TRBV20-1 to TRBJ1-1; no reliable D call. V was trimmed by 2 bases and J by 1 base, leaving 8 bases between them. The V gene's germline CDR1 is DFQATT and CDR2 SNEGSKA (reference sequence). This CDR3 has 13 residues. As DNA, the CDR3 is TGCAGTGCTAGAAATGCGGGGAACACTGAAGCTTTCTTT. This codes for CSARNAGNTEAFF.

This clonotype was counted only a few times. Being one base from a much bigger clone, this may be a read error. The chain has TRBV29-1 and TRBJ2-2; perhaps TRBD2 as D (5 bases). The germline V gene has CDR1 SQVTM and CDR2 ANQGSEA. There are 13 residues in the CDR3. The CDR3 sequence is CSVKERGTGERFF. The CDR3 coding sequence is TGCAGCGTCAAGGAGCGAGGTACCGGGGAGCGGTTTTTT.

There are a few counts of this clonotype. This chain connects TRBV11-3 to TRBJ2-1; a weak D match, TRBD1 (6 bases). CDR3 length equals 14 residues. V lost 3 bases, J lost 3 bases, and 9 bases lay in between. Germline V gene sequence: CDR1 SGHNT, CDR2 YENEEA. This CDR3 is CASSFRTDYNEQFF. The CDR3 region has the DNA TGTGCCAGCAGCTTTAGGACAGACTACAATGAGCAGTTCTTC.

The chain links TRBV5-1 to TRBJ2-1, with D possibly being TRBD1 (6 bases). This CDR3 has 14 amino acids. With 4 bases removed from V and 3 bases from J, the gap between germline ends came to 11 bases. Germline V gene lookup returns CDR1 SGHRS and CDR2 YFSETQ. CDR3 sequence (DNA): TGCGCCAGCAGCGTCAGACAGGACTACAATGAGCAGTTCTTC. Its protein product is CASSVRQDYNEQFF.

This clonotype has more than one count but fewer than ten. The V gene is TRBV25-1, the J gene TRBJ2-2; TRBD1 aligns across 8 bases. This CDR3 is built from 14 residues. V lost 6 bases to trimming and J lost 6 bases; unmatched junction nucleotides: 6. Germline CDR1 reads MGHDK; CDR2 reads SYGVNS. CDR3 in DNA: TGTGCCAGCAGCCAGGGGGCGCTTCCCGGGGAGCTGTTTTTT. Protein sequence: CASSQGALPGELFF. Filled out from reference TRBV25-1 and TRBJ2-2, the complete variable domain reads EADIYQTPRYLVIGTGKKITLECSQTMGHDKMYWYQQDPGMELHLIHYSYGVNSTEKGDLSSESTVSRIRTEHFPLTLESARPSHTSQYLCASSQGALPGELFFGEGSRLTVL.

The V call is TRBV12-3 or TRBV12-4, the J call TRBJ2-1; TRBD2 aligns across 7 bases. J lost 7 bases, V lost 2 bases, and 5 bases had no gene match. The length of the CDR3 is 14 residues. The CDR3 DNA reads as TGTGCCAGCAGTTTACCGGGAGCGGGGAATGAGCAGTTCTTC. Translated, it gives CASSLPGAGNEQFF.

The V call is TRBV12-3 or TRBV12-4, the J call TRBJ2-1; the match to TRBD1 covers 8 bases. The CDR3 runs to 14 residues. With V trimmed by 6 bases and J by 7 bases, 8 bases remained unmatched. CDR3 protein: CASSRDRSGNEQFF. The CDR3 DNA reads TGTGCCAGCAGCCGGGACAGGTCTGGGAATGAGCAGTTCTTC.

The genes are TRBV3-1 and TRBJ2-1, with 9 bases that match TRBD1. Germline CDR1 reads LGHDT; CDR2 reads YNNKEL (reference sequence). The J segment lost 9 bases and the V segment lost 6 bases, leaving 15 bases of the junction unmatched. The CDR3 is 16 amino acids. For the CDR3, the DNA is TGTGCCAGCAGGCTCACCGGGACAGGGAGTTACGGTGAGCAGTTCTTC. As protein: CASRLTGTGSYGEQFF.

This chain uses TRBV7-2 with TRBJ2-3; D is perhaps TRBD2 (7 bases). This CDR3 is 15 amino acids long. CDR1 is SGHTA, CDR2 FQGNSA, per germline. The V and J ends lost 3 bases and 6 bases respectively, with 16 bases between them. The CDR3 region has the DNA TGTGCCAGCAGCTTCGGCGGGGGCCTTCCCGATACGCAGTATTTT. Translation: CASSFGGGLPDTQYF.

A few counts support this clonotype. The rearrangement links TRBV7-2 to TRBJ2-3; 9 bases align to TRBD2. J was trimmed by 4 bases and V by 3 bases; bases with no gene match: 8. The germline gives CDR1 SGHTA, CDR2 FQGNSA. The CDR3 runs 16 residues. The CDR3 loop is CASSFPTAGGADTQYF. CDR3 nucleotide sequence: TGTGCCAGCAGCTTCCCTACGGCGGGGGGGGCAGATACGCAGTATTTT.

The gene calls are TRBV6-6 and TRBJ2-2; 13 positions agree with TRBD2. This CDR3 has 16 amino acids. Germline trimming cut 6 bases from V and 1 base from J; bases unmatched to any gene: 2. Looked up from germline, CDR1 is MNHNY and CDR2 is SVGAGI (reference sequence). The CDR3: CASRRTSGGNTGELFF. The CDR3 region has the DNA TGTGCCAGCAGACGGACTAGCGGGGGGAACACCGGGGAGCTGTTTTTT.

The chain recombines TRBV5-1 with TRBJ1-2; D is uncertain. The CDR3 extends over 16 amino acids. Germline lookup yields CDR1 SGHRS and CDR2 YFSETQ. V dropped 0 bases and J dropped 6 bases, with 18 bases sitting between them. CDR3 residues: CASSLVLGGIVDGYTF. The CDR3 DNA reads TGCGCCAGCAGCTTGGTCCTTGGCGGTATTGTGGATGGCTACACCTTC.

This clonotype has at least ten counts. V usage is TRBV4-1 and J usage is TRBJ1-2; D is possibly TRBD1 (5 bases). V was pared by 2 bases and J by 1 base, with 11 bases between. Per the germline V gene, CDR1 is MGHRA and CDR2 is YSYEKL. CDR3 length: 15 amino acids. CDR3 sequence (DNA): TGCGCCAGCAGCCAATCGTTTGGGGGTAACTATGGCTACACCTTC. This encodes CASSQSFGGNYGYTF.

Only a few counts were recorded for this clonotype. It may be a read error: a sequence one base away is much more abundant. This CDR3 reads CASSLGDRGDGYTF. DNA for the CDR3: TGTGCCAGCAGCTTAGGAGACAGGGGAGATGGCTACACCTTC. This rearrangement joins TRBV7-9 to TRBJ1-2, with 8 bases aligning to TRBD1. Germline lookup yields CDR1 SEHNR and CDR2 FQNEAQ (reference sequence). This CDR3 is built from 14 residues. V was pared by 1 base and J by 6 bases, with 4 bases of the junction left unmatched.

Only a few counts were recorded for this clonotype. The chain combines TRBV6-1 with TRBJ2-3; no clear D gene. The CDR3 is made up of 15 amino acids. Trimming removed 1 base at V and 4 bases at J, with 12 bases between. Looked up from germline, CDR1 is MNHNS and CDR2 is SASEGT. DNA of the CDR3: TGTGCCAGCAGTGAAGATGGGGATGCGTCAGATACGCAGTATTTT. Encoded protein: CASSEDGDASDTQYF.

The J gene is TRBJ2-4, the V gene TRBV11-2, with D possibly TRBD2 on 5 matching bases. The CDR3 has 14 residues. The V end was cut by 5 bases, the J end by 4 bases, with 12 bases between. Germline-derived CDR1 and CDR2 are SGHAT and FQNNGV. The CDR3 sequence: CASSPIRGKNIQYF. The CDR3, as DNA: TGTGCCAGCAGCCCCATCCGGGGTAAAAACATTCAGTACTTC.

The rearrangement links TRBV9 to TRBJ2-1, with a tentative D call TRBD2 (5 bases). The length of the CDR3 is 11 residues. Trimming removed 4 bases from V and 15 bases from J, with 14 bases in between. Germline CDR1 reads SGDLS; CDR2 reads YYNGEE. Here the CDR3 reads CASSNRTQLFF. CDR3 DNA sequence: TGTGCCAGCAGCAATCGGACTCAACTGTTCTTC.

This clonotype was counted ten times or more. The rearrangement joins TRBV7-2 to TRBJ2-1; 11 bases map to TRBD2. CDR1 and CDR2 (germline): SGHTA, FQGNSA. CDR3 length: 15 amino acids. After removal of 3 bases from V and 4 bases from J, the junction contained 2 bases not matched to a gene. CDR3 loop: CASSFSGRGYNEQFF. The CDR3 DNA reads as TGTGCCAGCAGCTTTAGCGGGAGGGGATACAATGAGCAGTTCTTC.

This clonotype has a handful of counts. V and J are TRBV11-2 and TRBJ1-1, with D maybe TRBD1 (5 bases). The germline gives CDR1 SGHAT, CDR2 FQNNGV. V dropped 1 base and J dropped 0 bases, with 9 bases sitting between them. The length of the CDR3 is 15 residues. The chain's CDR3 is CASSLVAGMNTEAFF. CDR3 nucleotides: TGTGCCAGCAGCTTAGTCGCAGGGATGAACACTGAAGCTTTCTTT.